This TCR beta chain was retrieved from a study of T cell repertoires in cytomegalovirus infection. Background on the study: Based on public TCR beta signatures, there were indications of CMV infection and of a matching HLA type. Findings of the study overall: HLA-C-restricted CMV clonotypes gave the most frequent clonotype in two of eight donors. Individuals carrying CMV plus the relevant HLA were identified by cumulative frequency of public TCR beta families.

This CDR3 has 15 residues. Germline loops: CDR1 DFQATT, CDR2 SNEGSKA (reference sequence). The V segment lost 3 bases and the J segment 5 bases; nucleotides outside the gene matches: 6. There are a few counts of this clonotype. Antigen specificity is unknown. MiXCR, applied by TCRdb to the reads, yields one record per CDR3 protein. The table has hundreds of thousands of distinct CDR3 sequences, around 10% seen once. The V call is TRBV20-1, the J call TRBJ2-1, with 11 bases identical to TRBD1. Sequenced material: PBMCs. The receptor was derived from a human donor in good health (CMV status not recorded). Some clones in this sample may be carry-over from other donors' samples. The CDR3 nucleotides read TGCAGTGCTAGGGTGTGGGACAGGGGGAACAATGAGCAGTTCTTC. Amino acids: CSARVWDRGNNEQFF.